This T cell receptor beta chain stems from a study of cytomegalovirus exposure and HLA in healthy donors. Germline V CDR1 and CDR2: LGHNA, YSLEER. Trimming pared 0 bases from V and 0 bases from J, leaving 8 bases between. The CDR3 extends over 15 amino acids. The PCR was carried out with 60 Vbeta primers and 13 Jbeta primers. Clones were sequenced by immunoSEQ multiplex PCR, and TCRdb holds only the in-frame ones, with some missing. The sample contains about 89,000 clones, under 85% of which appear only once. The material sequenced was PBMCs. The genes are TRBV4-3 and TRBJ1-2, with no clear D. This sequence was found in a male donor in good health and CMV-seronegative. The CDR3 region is CASSQEAISNYGYTF. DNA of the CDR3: TGCGCCAGCAGCCAAGAAGCGATCTCTAACTATGGCTACACCTTC.